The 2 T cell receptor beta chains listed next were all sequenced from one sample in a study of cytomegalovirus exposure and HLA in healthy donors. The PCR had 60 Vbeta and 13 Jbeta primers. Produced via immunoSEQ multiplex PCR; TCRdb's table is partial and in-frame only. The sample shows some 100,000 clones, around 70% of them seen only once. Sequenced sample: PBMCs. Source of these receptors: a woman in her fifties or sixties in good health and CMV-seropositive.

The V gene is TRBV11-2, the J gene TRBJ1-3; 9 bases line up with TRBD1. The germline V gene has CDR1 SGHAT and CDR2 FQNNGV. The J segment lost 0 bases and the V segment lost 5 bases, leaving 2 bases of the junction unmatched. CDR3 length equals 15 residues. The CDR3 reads CASSGTGFSGNTIYF. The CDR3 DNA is TGTGCCAGCAGCGGGACAGGGTTCTCTGGAAACACCATATATTTT.

Written as DNA, the CDR3 is TGTGCCATCAGCCCAAGGGACAGACCTAGCAATCAGCCCCAGCATTTT. It translates to CAISPRDRPSNQPQHF. This rearrangement joins TRBV28 to TRBJ1-5, with 7 bases lining up with TRBD1. The J segment lost 0 bases and the V segment lost 10 bases, leaving 12 bases of the junction unmatched. This CDR3 comprises 16 residues. CDR1 and CDR2 (germline): MDHEN, SYDVKM.